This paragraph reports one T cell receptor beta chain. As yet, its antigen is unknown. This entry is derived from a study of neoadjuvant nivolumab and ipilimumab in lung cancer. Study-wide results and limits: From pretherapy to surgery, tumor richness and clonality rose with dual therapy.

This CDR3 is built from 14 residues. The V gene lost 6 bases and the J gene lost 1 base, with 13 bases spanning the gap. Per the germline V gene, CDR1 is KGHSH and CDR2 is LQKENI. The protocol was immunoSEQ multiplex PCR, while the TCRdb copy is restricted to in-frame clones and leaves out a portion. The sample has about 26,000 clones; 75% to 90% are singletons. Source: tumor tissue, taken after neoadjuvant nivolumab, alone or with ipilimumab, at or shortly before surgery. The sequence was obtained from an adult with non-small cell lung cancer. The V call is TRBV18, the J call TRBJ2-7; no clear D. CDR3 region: CASSHPTQSYEQYF. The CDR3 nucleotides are TGTGCCAGCTCCCATCCTACACAATCCTACGAGCAGTACTTC.